This T cell receptor (beta chain) was obtained from a study of T-cell reconstitution after alpha-beta-depleted transplantation in children. Trimming pared 5 bases from V and 7 bases from J, leaving 15 bases between. The germline V gene encodes CDR1 SEHNR and CDR2 FQNEAQ (reference sequence). The CDR3 covers 13 residues. In its sample, this clonotype was seen a few times. It was with unique molecular identifiers that the TCRbeta library was prepared. One entry per CDR3 protein results from TCRdb running MiXCR on the PCR reads. Of over 200,000 distinct CDR3 sequences in the sample, 8.5% to 10% are singletons; the top ten hold 5% to 7%.

This chain joins TRBV7-9 and TRBJ2-7; D uncertain. This sequence was found in a human donor who donated a stem cell graft to a child with acute lymphoblastic leukemia. Sequenced here: PBMCs from the stem cell graft donor, sampled from the stem cell graft. The CDR3 region is CASSEKSRKEQYF. In nucleotides, the CDR3 is TGTGCCAGCAGCGAAAAATCGAGAAAGGAGCAGTACTTC.